This T cell receptor (beta chain) appears in the sequencing data of a study of T cells in Graves' hyperthyroidism and ophthalmopathy. Uncontrolled infection, other autoimmune disease, pregnancy or lactation led to exclusion. TCR beta CDR3 regions were amplified from RNA transcripts. Primed by the HTBI set, a first-round RT-PCR was run on the TCR CDR3. TCRdb used MiXCR to reprocess the multiplex PCR reads, holding one entry per CDR3 protein. The sample consists of around 700,000 distinct CDR3 sequences, around 20% of them appearing once. The CDR3 loop spans 15 amino acids. The germline gives CDR1 LNHDA, CDR2 SQIVND (reference sequence). With V trimmed by 3 bases and J by 2 bases, 6 bases remained unmatched.

The clonotype was recovered from a woman aged 50 to 65 with Graves' hyperthyroidism that later progressed to Graves' ophthalmopathy. V usage is TRBV19 and J usage is TRBJ2-5; 7 positions agree with TRBD1. Sequencing was carried out using blood. The CDR3, as DNA: TGTGCCAGTAGTATTGAGAGCAGGGGGCAAGAGACCCAGTACTTC. It yields the protein CASSIESRGQETQYF.